The present TCR beta chain was sequenced within a study of T cells in Graves' hyperthyroidism and ophthalmopathy. General study results and limits: Among thyroid clonotypes expanded above 0.001, most also appeared in blood.

Disease duration under 2 months; hyperthyroidism patients were aged 18 to 65. Diagnoses used clinical symptoms, serum thyroxine and TRAb, thyroid ultrasound and orbital computed tomography. Authors of the study amplified TCR beta CDR3 regions from RNA transcripts. First-round RT-PCR with HTBI primers amplified the TCR CDR3 region. TCRdb re-called the multiplex PCR reads with MiXCR, one entry per CDR3 protein. Of about 380,000 distinct CDR3 sequences listed, 11% to 15% are singletons. In its sample, this clonotype was seen many times. Its antigen is unidentified. V lost 4 bases, J lost 4 bases, and 8 bases stayed unmatched. CDR3 length equals 15 residues. Germline V gene data show CDR1 as SGHKS and CDR2 as YYEKEE (reference sequence).

The chain couples TRBV5-5 to TRBJ1-2; 9 bases are shared with TRBD1. The sequenced sample was blood. This sequence originates from a woman aged 55-70 years with Graves' hyperthyroidism. The CDR3 is CASSNRQGVGYGYTF. As DNA, the CDR3 is TGTGCCAGCAGCAACCGACAGGGGGTTGGCTATGGCTACACCTTC.